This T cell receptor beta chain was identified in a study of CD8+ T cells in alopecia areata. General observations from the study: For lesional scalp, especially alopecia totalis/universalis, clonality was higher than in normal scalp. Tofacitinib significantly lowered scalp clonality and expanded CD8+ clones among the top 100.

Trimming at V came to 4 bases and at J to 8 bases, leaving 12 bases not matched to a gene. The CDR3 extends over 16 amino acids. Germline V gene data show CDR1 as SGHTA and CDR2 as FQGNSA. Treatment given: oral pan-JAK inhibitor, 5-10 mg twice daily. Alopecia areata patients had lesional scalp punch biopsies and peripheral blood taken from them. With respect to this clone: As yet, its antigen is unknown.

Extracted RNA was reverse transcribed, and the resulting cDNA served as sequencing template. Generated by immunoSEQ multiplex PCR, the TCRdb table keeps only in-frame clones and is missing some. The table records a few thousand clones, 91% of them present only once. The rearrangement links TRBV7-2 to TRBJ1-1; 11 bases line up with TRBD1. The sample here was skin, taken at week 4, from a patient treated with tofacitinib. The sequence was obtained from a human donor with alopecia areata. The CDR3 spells CASSSGGQGALGEAFF. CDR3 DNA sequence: TGTGCCAGCAGCTCCGGAGGACAGGGGGCTTTGGGGGAAGCTTTCTTT.